What follows is one T cell receptor beta chain and its context. Its antigen is unidentified. This sample is part of a study of cytomegalovirus exposure and HLA in healthy donors. The PCR used 60 Vbeta and 13 Jbeta primers. In the original workflow: Unique TCR beta chains numbered about 72 million in a later analysis, with approximately 10 million shared. Generated by immunoSEQ multiplex PCR, the TCRdb table keeps only in-frame clones and is missing some. V, J and clone size were drawn from that table, and D and trimming were deduced from the DNA. The table includes 100,000 to 150,000 clones, roughly 87% detected once. Germline CDR1 LNHDA, CDR2 SQIVND (reference sequence). V lost 2 bases, J lost 0 bases, and 7 bases stayed unmatched. The CDR3 extends over 18 amino acids. Whole-study results and caveats: The study found most TCR sequences rare, yet found some public TCRs in many donors.

The sample comprised PBMCs. This clonotype originated in a woman between 18 and 30 years old in good health and CMV-seronegative. V is TRBV19 and J is TRBJ2-6; the match to TRBD2 covers 7 bases. The DNA of the CDR3 is TGTGCCAGTAGTATATCGAGCGGGGCTCTCTCTGGGGCCAACGTCCTGACTTTC. It translates to CASSISSGALSGANVLTF. The full variable domain, in which reference TRBV19 and TRBJ2-6 provide the parts outside the CDR3, is DGGITQSPKYLFRKEGQNVTLSCEQNLNHDAMYWYRQDPGQGLRLIYYSQIVNDFQKGDIAEGYSVSREKKESFPLTVTSAQKNPTAFYLCASSISSGALSGANVLTFGAGSRLTVL.